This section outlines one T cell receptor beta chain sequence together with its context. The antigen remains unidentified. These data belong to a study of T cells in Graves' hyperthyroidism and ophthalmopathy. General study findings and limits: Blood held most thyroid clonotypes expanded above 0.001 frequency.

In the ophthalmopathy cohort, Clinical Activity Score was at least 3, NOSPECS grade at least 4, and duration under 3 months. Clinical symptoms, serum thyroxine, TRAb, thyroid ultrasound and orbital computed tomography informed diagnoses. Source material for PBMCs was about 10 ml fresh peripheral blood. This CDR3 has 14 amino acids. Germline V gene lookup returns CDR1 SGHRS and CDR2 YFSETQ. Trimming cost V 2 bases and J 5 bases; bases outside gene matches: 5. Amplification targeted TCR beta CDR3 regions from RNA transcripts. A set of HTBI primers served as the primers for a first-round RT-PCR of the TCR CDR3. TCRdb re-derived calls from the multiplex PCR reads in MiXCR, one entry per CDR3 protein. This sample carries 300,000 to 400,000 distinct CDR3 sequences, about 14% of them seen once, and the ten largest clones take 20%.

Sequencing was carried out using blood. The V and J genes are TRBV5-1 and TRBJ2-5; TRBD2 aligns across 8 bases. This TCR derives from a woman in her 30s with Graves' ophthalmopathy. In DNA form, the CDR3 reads TGCGCCAGCAGCTTCGGGGGGGTCCTCGAGACCCAGTACTTC. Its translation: CASSFGGVLETQYF.